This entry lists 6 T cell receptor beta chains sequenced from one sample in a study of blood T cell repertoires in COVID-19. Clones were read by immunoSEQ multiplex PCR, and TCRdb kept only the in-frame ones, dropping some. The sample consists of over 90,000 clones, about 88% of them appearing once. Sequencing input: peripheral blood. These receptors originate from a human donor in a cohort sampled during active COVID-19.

The chain's CDR3 is CASSGSRGLAGGLYNEQFF. The CDR3 DNA sequence: TGTGCCAGCAGCGGCAGTCGGGGACTAGCGGGAGGTTTATACAATGAGCAGTTCTTC. The chain combines TRBV9 with TRBJ2-1; 15 bases align to TRBD2. Germline V gene lookup returns CDR1 SGDLS and CDR2 YYNGEE. V trimming: 3 bases; J trimming: 4 bases; junction bases outside the gene matches: 11. The CDR3 consists of 19 residues.

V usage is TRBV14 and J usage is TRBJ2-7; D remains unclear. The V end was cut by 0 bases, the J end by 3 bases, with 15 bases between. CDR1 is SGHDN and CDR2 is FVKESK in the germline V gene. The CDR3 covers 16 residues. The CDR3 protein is CASSQDLSLGVYEQYF. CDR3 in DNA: TGTGCCAGCAGCCAAGATCTTAGCCTTGGAGTCTACGAGCAGTACTTC.

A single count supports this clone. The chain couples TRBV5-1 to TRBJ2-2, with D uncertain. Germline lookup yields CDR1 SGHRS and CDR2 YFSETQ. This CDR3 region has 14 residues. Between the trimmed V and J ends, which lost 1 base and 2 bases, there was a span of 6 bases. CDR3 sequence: CASSLRVNTGELFF. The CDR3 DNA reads TGCGCCAGCAGCTTGCGGGTAAACACCGGGGAGCTGTTTTTT.

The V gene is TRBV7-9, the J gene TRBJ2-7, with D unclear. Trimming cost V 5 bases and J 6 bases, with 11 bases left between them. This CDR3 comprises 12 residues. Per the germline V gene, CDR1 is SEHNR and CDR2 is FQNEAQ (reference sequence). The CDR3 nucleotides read TGTGCCAGCAGCCTACCCCCCGGCGAGCAGTACTTC. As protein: CASSLPPGEQYF.

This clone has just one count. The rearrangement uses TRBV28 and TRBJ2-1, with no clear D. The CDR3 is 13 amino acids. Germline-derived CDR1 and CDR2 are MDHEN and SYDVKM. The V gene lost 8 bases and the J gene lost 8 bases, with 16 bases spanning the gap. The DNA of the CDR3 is TGTGCCAGCCAGACTGCTGTGAGCGATGAGCAGTTCTTC. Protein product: CASQTAVSDEQFF.

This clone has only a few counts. CDR3 in DNA: TGTGCCAGCAGCTTAGTCCGGGGGCAGTTCTTC. Encoded protein: CASSLVRGQFF. The chain couples TRBV11-2 to TRBJ2-1, with D tentatively TRBD2 (5 bases). CDR3 length: 11 amino acids. Germline V gives CDR1 SGHAT, CDR2 FQNNGV. Trimming shortened V by 1 base and J by 12 bases, and 7 bases separated the two germline ends.